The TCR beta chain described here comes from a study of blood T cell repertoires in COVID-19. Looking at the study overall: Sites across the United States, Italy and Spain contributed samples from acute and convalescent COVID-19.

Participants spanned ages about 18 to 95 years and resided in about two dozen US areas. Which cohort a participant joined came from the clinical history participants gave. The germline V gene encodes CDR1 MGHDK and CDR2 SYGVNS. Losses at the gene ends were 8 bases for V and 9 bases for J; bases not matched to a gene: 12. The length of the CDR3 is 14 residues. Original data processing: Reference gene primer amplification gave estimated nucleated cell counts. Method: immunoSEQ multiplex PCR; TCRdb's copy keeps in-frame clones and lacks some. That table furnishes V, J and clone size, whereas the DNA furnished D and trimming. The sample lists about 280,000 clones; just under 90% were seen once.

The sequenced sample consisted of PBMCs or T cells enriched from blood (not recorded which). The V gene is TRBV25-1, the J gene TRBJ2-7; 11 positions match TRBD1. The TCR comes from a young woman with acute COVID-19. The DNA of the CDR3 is TGTGCCAGCTCCCAAGAAGGACAGGGGGCGCCGCAGTACTTC. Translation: CASSQEGQGAPQYF.